This passage covers 5 T cell receptor beta chains from one sample sequenced in a study of blood T cell repertoires in COVID-19. Repertoires were generated with immunoSEQ multiplex PCR, while TCRdb's copy carries only in-frame clones and drops some. The sample has about 100,000 clones; around 90% are singletons. Sequencing used peripheral blood. These receptor sequences come from a man between 65 and 85 years old with acute or convalescent COVID-19.

This clone was seen a single time. The chain has TRBV6-5 and TRBJ2-4; a possible D gene is TRBD1 (5 bases). CDR1 and CDR2 (germline): MNHEY, SVGAGI. V was pared by 6 bases and J by 0 bases, with 9 bases between. The CDR3 consists of 14 residues. The CDR3 DNA is TGTGCCAGCAGCCGCAGGGAAGCCAAAAACATTCAGTACTTC. Translating gives CASSRREAKNIQYF.

The rearrangement links TRBV3-1 (or the pseudogene TRBV3-2) to TRBJ2-1; a weak D match, TRBD2 (5 bases). The germline V and J ends were trimmed by 1 base and 7 bases, with 5 bases remaining between them. The CDR3 is made up of 12 amino acids. Germline V gene data show CDR1 as LGHDT and CDR2 as YNNKEL (reference sequence). CDR3 coding DNA: TGTGCCAGCAGCCAAGCGGGAAATGAGCAGTTCTTC. Protein product: CASSQAGNEQFF.

In this sample, this clone turned up once. This chain links TRBV21-1 with TRBJ1-4; TRBD1 is the table's D call and was not checked against the DNA. TRBV21-1 is a known pseudogene. The CDR3 consists of 20 residues. The CDR3 is CASSKRPKKRQGTTNEKLFF. CDR3 coding DNA: TGTGCCAGCAGCAAGCGACCTAAAAAAAGACAGGGAACAACTAATGAAAAACTGTTTTTT.

The chain recombines TRBV24-1 with TRBJ1-4; D perhaps matches TRBD1 (5 bases). Per the germline V gene, CDR1 is KGHDR and CDR2 is SFDVKD. This CDR3 has 14 amino acids. Trimming shortened V by 7 bases and J by 0 bases, and 8 bases separated the two germline ends. CDR3 DNA: TGTGCCACCAGGGACACTCCAACTAATGAAAAACTGTTTTTT. Translation gives CATRDTPTNEKLFF.

The chain joins TRBV6-5 to TRBJ1-2; D may be TRBD1 (6 bases). CDR3 size: 12 residues. Germline CDR1 MNHEY, CDR2 SVGAGI. V shed 2 bases and J shed 5 bases, with 6 bases lying between them. CDR3: CASSYRGYGYTF. CDR3 nucleotide sequence: TGTGCCAGCAGTTACAGGGGGTATGGCTACACCTTC.